The clone carrying this TCR beta chain was counted many times. Its antigen remains unknown. The sample originates from a study of T cells in Graves' hyperthyroidism and ophthalmopathy. Study conclusions and caveats: Researchers report that a 13 V-J model separated ophthalmopathy from stable hyperthyroidism. Prediction of ophthalmopathy progression came a median roughly 7.1 months pre-onset.

A lack of ophthalmopathy progression within 18 months defined stable Graves' hyperthyroidism. Researchers amplified the TCR beta CDR3 regions from RNA transcripts. The TCR CDR3 was amplified in a first-round RT-PCR using the HTBI primer set. Each CDR3 protein is one row after TCRdb ran MiXCR on the multiplex PCR reads. The sample gives around 720,000 distinct CDR3 sequences, under 45% of which show up once; more than 25% is in the top ten. The junction had 5 bases not matched to a gene; V was cut back by 4 bases and J by 0 bases. This CDR3 comprises 15 residues. In germline, CDR1 is SGDLS, CDR2 YYNGEE.

The chain couples TRBV9 to TRBJ2-7; 9 bases fit TRBD2. Sequencing was done on a sample of blood. The TCR was taken from a woman in her 40s with Graves' hyperthyroidism. In DNA, the CDR3 is TGTGCCAGCAGCCCCCTTAGCGGGAGCTCCTACGAGCAGTACTTC. Its protein product is CASSPLSGSSYEQYF.